This entry concerns a single T cell receptor beta chain. What antigen it recognizes has not been identified. Per-base qualities were not stored, and no clone one base away is much larger. The data originate from a study of CD4 T cells in relation to SARS-CoV-2 and coronaviruses listed by TCRdb under 2021. Context from the whole study: Using patient-derived lymphoblastoid cell lines, the shared crossreactive spike epitopes were mapped to their HLA restriction. The study assessed, at the TCR clonotype level, memory CD4+ T cell crossreactivity between SARS-CoV-2 and common cold coronavirus spike proteins. The Adaptive Biotechnologies TCR-sequencing kit was used to sequence samples from a few pre-COVID donors and the naive versus memory experiments, whereas other data were Illumina-based. A different TCR-beta assay, based on Illumina, was used to sequence expansion assays from other donors in the study.

CD4+ T cells from unexposed donors were collected before the COVID-19 pandemic (2011-2018). To separate naive from memory CD4+ T cells, cryopreserved PBMCs first underwent CD4 enrichment and then EasySep naive CD4+ T cell enrichment. Leukapheresis product for the unexposed donors was bought commercially. Ficoll-Paque PLUS gradient centrifugation was used to isolate PBMCs from leukapheresis product or whole blood. The PBMCs went either fresh into the expansion assay or into cryopreservation at -140 degrees C. The QIAamp Micro DNA Kit was used to extract genomic DNA from the CD4+ T cells. Beyond this particular receptor, the publication reports: The study was limited by small numbers of patients and tested TCRs. Crossreactivity analysis centred on spike protein, so crossreactivity against other viral proteins was not assessed. Crossreactive clones showed significantly weaker SARS-CoV-2-driven expansion than monoreactive clones, consistent with antigenic imprinting. In about 60% of donors, memory CD4+ clonotypes turned up that crossrecognized SARS-CoV-2 and at least one common cold coronavirus spike. Naive versus memory sequencing indicated that memory recall responses, rather than primary responses primed during culture, are detected by the assay. No donor contributed both pre-pandemic and post-infection samples, which limited tracing the source of pre-existing responses.

DNA from uncultured naive and memory CD4+ T cells underwent immunoSEQ TCR-beta sequencing at deep resolution. The authors' pipeline ran thus. During preprocessing, nonproductive sequences were removed, as were CDR3s that did not start with C, did not end with F or W, or were shorter than 7 amino acids. Cultured and uncultured naive and memory CD4+ repertoires were searched for previously identified spike- and CEF-reactive CDR3s. Pairwise Levenshtein distance, computed with the stringdist R package after three terminal residues were trimmed from each end, was used as the measure of CDR3 homology. In TCRdb, the immuneACCESS table is reduced to in-frame sequences with V and J assigned. These tables do not hold every clone; where another copy was compared, an unresolved V gene accounts for under half, and the others remain unexplained. V and J calls and clone size are copied from that table; D and trimming were computed from the DNA. This sample gives roughly 61,000 clones in total; 80% to 90% of them show up just once. Approximately 1.5% of the sample comes from the top ten.

V sheds 3 bases and J sheds 5 bases, leaving 7 bases between their ends. The germline V gene supplies CDR1 SQVTM and CDR2 ANQGSEA. The CDR3 holds 11 amino acids from the cysteine to the phenylalanine. Of all the DNA, just the CDR3 is kept, 33 bases in frame from base 1. The V and J segments used are TRBV29-1 and TRBJ2-5; D gene: possibly TRBD1, on 5 matching bases. The TCR was taken from a human donor in good health. The sample consisted of memory CD4+ T cells from PBMCs. The cell subset or site label of this sample denotes: memory (non-naive) CD4+ T cells. DNA sequence: TGCAGCGTTGACAAGGGGGAGACCCAGTACTTC. The translation is CSVDKGETQYF.